This T cell receptor beta chain comes out of a study of blood T cell repertoires in COVID-19. Germline CDR1 SGHTA, CDR2 FQGTGA. This CDR3 contains 11 residues. As processed by the authors: By means of reference gene primer amplification, nucleated cell counts were estimated. Generated by immunoSEQ multiplex PCR, the TCRdb table keeps only in-frame clones and is missing some. V and J calls and clone size follow that table, whereas D and trimming were derived from the DNA. This sample has approximately 220,000 clones, with 80% to 90% found just once. Recruits, aged about 18 to 90 years, lived in approximately 26 US areas. This clone was picked up a small number of times. Its ends do not fully match the called genes, so a read error is possible.

The sample consisted of PBMCs or T cells enriched from blood (not recorded which). This TCR derives from a woman between 18 and 29 years old in a cohort exposed to, infected with or recovered from COVID-19 (not recorded which). This sequence joins TRBV7-3 and TRBJ2-1; D is uncertain. The CDR3 is CASSSDNEQFF. CDR3 DNA sequence: TGTGCCAGCAGCTCCGACAATGAGCAGTTCTTC.